Below are 30 T cell receptor beta chains sequenced from a single sample in a study of T cell changes during pregnancy in multiple sclerosis. The assay was immunoSEQ multiplex PCR, and TCRdb's table has in-frame clones only and misses some. The sample shows 120,000 or so clones, approximately 93% of them seen only once. The input for sequencing was peripheral blood, taken before pregnancy. The origin of the receptors is a female donor with multiple sclerosis, enrolled in a pregnancy study.

V gene TRBV28 combines with J gene TRBJ2-2, with TRBD2 identical over 7 bases. The V segment lost 4 bases and the J segment 0 bases; nucleotides outside the gene matches: 14. The CDR3 is made up of 19 amino acids. Germline loops: CDR1 MDHEN, CDR2 SYDVKM. The CDR3 bases are TGTGCCAGCAGTTCACCATCCCTGGGAGGGAGGGCGAACACCGGGGAGCTGTTTTTT. Translating it yields CASSSPSLGGRANTGELFF.

V and J are TRBV9 and TRBJ1-2, with 7 bases fitting TRBD1. V dropped 0 bases and J dropped 4; count of bases not matched to a gene: 12. CDR1 and CDR2 from the germline V gene are SGDLS and YYNGEE. CDR3 length: 17 amino acids. The CDR3 is CASSVASSGQLAYGYTF. The CDR3 nucleotides read TGTGCCAGCAGCGTAGCTAGCTCGGGACAGCTCGCCTATGGCTACACCTTC.

V usage is TRBV27 and J usage is TRBJ1-1; D not resolved. The germline gives CDR1 MNHEY, CDR2 SMNVEV (reference sequence). The CDR3 covers 13 residues. The V end was cut by 6 bases, the J end by 0 bases, with 8 bases between. The CDR3 DNA sequence: TGTGCCAGCAGGGGCAGCATGAACACTGAAGCTTTCTTT. This codes for CASRGSMNTEAFF.

The rearrangement links TRBV18 to TRBJ2-5; TRBD1 matches 10 bases. The closer fit of TRBJ2-7 to the DNA end suggests the J call may be wrong. The V gene's germline CDR1 is KGHSH and CDR2 LQKENI. The length of the CDR3 is 16 residues. The CDR3 nucleotides are TGTGCCAGCTCACCAGGGGACAGGGGCTCCCTGGCCGAGCAGTACTTC. Residues: CASSPGDRGSLAEQYF.

This chain links TRBV9 with TRBJ2-5, with no clear D. V lost 2 bases, J lost 0 bases, and 8 bases lay in between. This CDR3 is 14 amino acids long. Germline CDR1 SGDLS, CDR2 YYNGEE. The CDR3 coding sequence is TGTGCCAGCAGCGTTTCCTTGTACCAAGAGACCCAGTACTTC. Protein: CASSVSLYQETQYF.

The chain employs TRBV5-5 and TRBJ1-1; 7 nucleotides match TRBD1. The CDR3 is made up of 17 amino acids. Germline trimming cut 4 bases from V and 6 bases from J; bases unmatched to any gene: 18. Germline CDR1 reads SGHKS; CDR2 reads YYEKEE (reference sequence). The CDR3 bases are TGTGCCAGCAGCGAACACGCCCGGTGGGACAGCAGGTCTGAAGCTTTCTTT. Protein: CASSEHARWDSRSEAFF.

The chain links TRBV28 to TRBJ1-1; a weak D match, TRBD1 (6 bases). The germline V and J ends were trimmed by 2 bases and 0 bases, with 13 bases remaining between them. This CDR3 spans 16 amino acids. Germline CDR1 and CDR2: MDHEN and SYDVKM. This CDR3 reads CASSLDRLKMNTEAFF. The DNA for the CDR3 is TGTGCCAGCAGTTTAGACAGGCTTAAGATGAACACTGAAGCTTTCTTT.

J is TRBJ2-5 and V is TRBV5-1; 7 nucleotides match TRBD2. The end of the DNA aligns better with TRBJ2-7, so the J call may be wrong. The germline CDR1 and CDR2 sequences are SGHRS and YFSETQ. The CDR3 has 16 amino acids. The CDR3 DNA reads TGCGCCAGCAGCTCCCAGGTCGGGGAGGGGACCTACGAGCAGTACTTC. Protein product: CASSSQVGEGTYEQYF.

DNA for the CDR3: TGTGCCAGCATCCTCGGGGGAACGAGCTCCTACAATGAGCAGTTCTTC. Amino acid sequence: CASILGGTSSYNEQFF. The chain is built from TRBV13 and TRBJ2-1; D may be TRBD2 (6 bases). Between the trimmed V and J ends, which lost 7 bases and 0 bases, there was a span of 16 bases. The CDR3 contains 16 residues. CDR1 and CDR2 (germline): PRHDT, FYEKMQ (reference sequence).

This chain connects TRBV7-3 to TRBJ2-1; TRBD2 matches at 8 bases. Germline V gene data show CDR1 as SGHTA and CDR2 as FQGTGA. The V segment lost 3 bases and the J segment 4 bases; nucleotides outside the gene matches: 5. The CDR3 totals 15 residues. CDR3 in DNA: TGTGCCAGCAGCTTCTTCGGGAGGGGGTACAATGAGCAGTTCTTC. It yields the protein CASSFFGRGYNEQFF.

This chain connects TRBV28 to TRBJ2-7, with TRBD1 matching 7 bases. The V gene end was trimmed by 3 bases and the J gene end by 5 bases; junction bases not matched to a gene: 4. In germline, CDR1 is MDHEN, CDR2 SYDVKM. The CDR3 covers 13 residues. The DNA of the CDR3 is TGTGCCAGCAGTTTGACAGGGATGCACGAGCAGTACTTC. It encodes CASSLTGMHEQYF.

V and J are TRBV5-1 and TRBJ1-1, with 9 bases lining up with TRBD1. Trimming cost V 0 bases and J 4 bases; bases outside gene matches: 7. CDR1 and CDR2 (germline): SGHRS, YFSETQ. The CDR3 loop spans 16 amino acids. The CDR3 DNA reads TGCGCCAGCAGCTTGGTGACAGGGGGGAGAGGCACTGAAGCTTTCTTT. Its protein product is CASSLVTGGRGTEAFF.

This chain uses TRBV28 with TRBJ2-3; 13 bases are a match to TRBD2. This CDR3 is 19 amino acids long. From germline, CDR1 is MDHEN and CDR2 SYDVKM. V trimming: 5 bases; J trimming: 2 bases; junction bases outside the gene matches: 13. CDR3 nucleotide sequence: TGTGCCAGCAGTCCAGACAACGGACTAGCGGGGGACTACACAGATACGCAGTATTTT. Amino acid sequence: CASSPDNGLAGDYTDTQYF.

The J gene is TRBJ2-7, the V gene TRBV5-5; the match to TRBD2 covers 7 bases. The CDR3 totals 14 residues. Germline V gives CDR1 SGHKS, CDR2 YYEKEE (reference sequence). V shed 3 bases, J shed 7 bases, and the junction held 10 bases outside the gene matches. Here the CDR3 reads CASSWGGNTREQYF. DNA of the CDR3: TGTGCCAGCAGCTGGGGGGGAAATACCAGGGAGCAGTACTTC.

The rearrangement uses TRBV7-2 and TRBJ2-3, with 11 bases aligning to TRBD2. CDR1 SGHTA and CDR2 FQGNSA come from the germline V gene. Unmatched junction bases numbered 8, after V lost 6 bases and J lost 0 bases. The CDR3 sequence is 17 residues long. The CDR3 is CASRPWTSGSSTDTQYF. CDR3 in DNA: TGTGCCAGCAGGCCTTGGACTAGCGGGTCTAGCACAGATACGCAGTATTTT.

The rearrangement uses TRBV28 and TRBJ1-1; maybe TRBD1 (6 bases). The germline CDR1 and CDR2 sequences are MDHEN and SYDVKM. The V and J ends lost 5 bases and 4 bases respectively, with 14 bases between them. This CDR3 has 14 amino acids. The CDR3 here is CASSPPSGATEAFF. The CDR3 DNA is TGTGCCAGCAGTCCCCCCTCAGGGGCCACTGAAGCTTTCTTT. Filled out from reference TRBV28 and TRBJ1-1, the complete variable domain reads DVKVTQSSRYLVKRTGEKVFLECVQDMDHENMFWYRQDPGLGLRLIYFSYDVKMKEKGDIPEGYSVSREKKERFSLILESASTNQTSMYLCASSPPSGATEAFFGQGTRLTVV.

Points on this clone: Mismatch with germline at one junction end may stem from a read error. The chain recombines TRBV2 with TRBJ1-1; TRBD1 agrees at 8 bases. The CDR3 is 14 amino acids. CDR1 and CDR2 from the germline V gene are SNHLY and FYNNEI. The CDR3 loop reads CASRADRDIGSSRF. The CDR3 DNA reads TGTGCCAGCAGGGCGGACAGGGACATAGGTTCCTCCCGCTTT.

The chain is built from TRBV15 and TRBJ2-7, with D possibly being TRBD1 (6 bases). Germline values: CDR1 LNHNV, CDR2 YYDKDF (reference sequence). V was shortened by 0 bases and J by 2 bases, with 11 bases between the two germline ends. The length of the CDR3 is 15 residues. CDR3 DNA sequence: TGTGCCACCAGCAGAGATAGGGGACAAGCCTACGAGCAGTACTTC. Translated: CATSRDRGQAYEQYF.

This clone was detected once. The CDR3 DNA reads as TGTGCCTGGAGTGACGGGGGGACCCTCTACGAGCAGTACTTC. It codes for CAWSDGGTLYEQYF. V and J are TRBV30 and TRBJ2-7; 7 bases map to TRBD2. This CDR3 has 14 residues. V shed 1 base, J shed 3 bases, and the junction held 6 bases outside the gene matches. Germline values: CDR1 GTSNPN, CDR2 SVGIG (reference sequence).

The chain has TRBV6-1 and TRBJ2-5; 10 bases map to TRBD1. Germline CDR1 MNHNS, CDR2 SASEGT. J lost 4 bases, V lost 6 bases, and 8 bases had no gene match. This CDR3 is 15 amino acids long. CDR3 residues: CASSPGGDRGETQYF. The CDR3 coding sequence is TGTGCCAGCAGCCCCGGCGGGGACAGGGGAGAGACCCAGTACTTC.

The chain combines TRBV7-2 with TRBJ1-3, with D possibly being TRBD1 (6 bases). Germline-derived CDR1 and CDR2 are SGHTA and FQGNSA. The length of the CDR3 is 16 residues. V was clipped by 7 bases and J by 4 bases, with 20 bases between them. This chain's CDR3 is CASTSRGPKEGNTIYF. In nucleotides, the CDR3 is TGTGCCAGCACCTCCAGGGGCCCTAAAGAGGGAAACACCATATATTTT.

V usage is TRBV5-1 and J usage is TRBJ1-1; D call uncertain. Germline CDR1 is SGHRS and CDR2 is YFSETQ. V shed 0 bases and J shed 4 bases, with 16 bases lying between them. CDR3 size: 16 residues. The CDR3 sequence: CASSLARTGSVTEAFF. The CDR3 nucleotides read TGCGCCAGCAGCTTGGCCCGGACGGGGTCGGTCACTGAAGCTTTCTTT. Full variable domain (outside the CDR3, taken from reference TRBV5-1 and TRBJ1-1): KAGVTQTPRYLIKTRGQQVTLSCSPISGHRSVSWYQQTPGQGLQFLFEYFSETQRNKGNFPGRFSGRQFSNSRSEMNVSTLELGDSALYLCASSLARTGSVTEAFFGQGTRLTVV.

V and J are TRBV5-1 and TRBJ2-1; no firm D call. CDR3 length: 18 amino acids. The V and J ends lost 4 bases and 6 bases respectively, with 26 bases between them. Germline V gene lookup returns CDR1 SGHRS and CDR2 YFSETQ. CDR3 in amino acids: CASSLFPRKDTPSNEQFF. The CDR3 nucleotides read TGCGCCAGCAGCCTCTTCCCCAGGAAGGATACTCCCAGCAATGAGCAGTTCTTC.

The chain links TRBV15 to TRBJ2-7, with 8 bases fitting TRBD2. Looked up from germline, CDR1 is LNHNV and CDR2 is YYDKDF (reference sequence). The CDR3 spans 15 residues. J lost 1 base, V lost 9 bases, and 11 bases had no gene match. In DNA, the CDR3 is TGTGCCACGGGGCCTCCGGGAGGGAAATCCTACGAGCAGTACTTC. Amino acids: CATGPPGGKSYEQYF. Full variable domain (missing parts from reference TRBV15 and TRBJ2-7): DAMVIQNPRYQVTQFGKPVTLSCSQTLNHNVMYWYQQKSSQAPKLLFHYYDKDFNNEADTPDNFQSRRPNTSFCFLDIRSPGLGDTAMYLCATGPPGGKSYEQYFGPGTRLTVT.

The chain has TRBV5-4 and TRBJ2-5, with 7 bases lining up with TRBD1. V dropped 2 bases and J dropped 5; count of bases not matched to a gene: 9. Germline CDR1 and CDR2: SGHNT and YYREEE (reference sequence). This CDR3 has 15 amino acids. In DNA, the CDR3 is TGTGCCAGCAGCTTCTGGAAGGGGGCGATCGAGACCCAGTACTTC. Translating it yields CASSFWKGAIETQYF. Full variable domain (remainder filled in from reference TRBV5-4 and TRBJ2-5): ETGVTQSPTHLIKTRGQQVTLRCSSQSGHNTVSWYQQALGQGPQFIFQYYREEENGRGNFPPRFSGLQFPNYSSELNVNALELDDSALYLCASSFWKGAIETQYFGPGTRLLVL.

The gene calls are TRBV11-3 and TRBJ2-1, with 10 bases identical to TRBD1. Germline CDR1 is SGHNT and CDR2 is YENEEA. The V segment lost 3 bases and the J segment 7 bases; nucleotides outside the gene matches: 6. The CDR3 loop spans 15 amino acids. The CDR3 nucleotides are TGTGCCAGCAGCTTCAGACAGGGGGCGAGTAATGAGCAGTTCTTC. It is translated as CASSFRQGASNEQFF.

This clone was counted once. This chain links TRBV7-3 with TRBJ1-3; D possibly corresponds to TRBD1 (6 bases). The germline V gene encodes CDR1 SGHTA and CDR2 FQGTGA. CDR3 length: 15 residues. With 2 bases removed from V and 2 bases from J, the gap between germline ends came to 10 bases. CDR3 nucleotides: TGTGCCAGCAGCTTAGGAGCAGGGGCTGGAAACACCATATATTTT. It yields the protein CASSLGAGAGNTIYF. Based on the CDR3 plus reference TRBV7-3 and TRBJ1-3, the full variable domain is GAGVSQTPSNKVTEKGKYVELRCDPISGHTALYWYRQSLGQGPEFLIYFQGTGAADDSGLPNDRFFAVRPEGSVSTLKIQRTERGDSAVYLCASSLGAGAGNTIYFGEGSWLTVV.

The J gene is TRBJ1-1, the V gene TRBV5-5; 12 bases align to TRBD1. Germline assignment: CDR1 SGHKS and CDR2 YYEKEE (reference sequence). This CDR3 contains 18 residues. V shed 0 bases, J shed 1 base, and the junction held 7 bases outside the gene matches. The CDR3 DNA sequence: TGTGCCAGCAGCTTGGATGGGACAGGGGGCGCATGGAACACTGAAGCTTTCTTT. This encodes CASSLDGTGGAWNTEAFF.

This CDR3 is CASSISAFISGANVLTF. The CDR3 DNA sequence: TGTGCCAGTAGTATTAGCGCTTTCATCTCTGGGGCCAACGTCCTGACTTTC. V and J are TRBV19 and TRBJ2-6; D possibly corresponds to TRBD2 (5 bases). CDR3 length: 17 amino acids. Looked up from germline, CDR1 is LNHDA and CDR2 is SQIVND (reference sequence). Trimming stripped 3 bases from V and 0 bases from J, with 12 bases between.

The chain carries TRBV11-2 and TRBJ2-2; D gene uncertain. Trimming shortened V by 2 bases and J by 7 bases, and 8 bases separated the two germline ends. CDR3 length: 13 residues. Germline V lookup: CDR1 SGHAT, CDR2 FQNNGV. The CDR3 nucleotides read TGTGCCAGCAGCTTAAGCTACCGCGGGGAGCTGTTTTTT. It encodes CASSLSYRGELFF. Variable domain in full (rest from reference TRBV11-2 and TRBJ2-2): EAGVAQSPRYKIIEKRQSVAFWCNPISGHATLYWYQQILGQGPKLLIQFQNNGVVDDSQLPKDRFSAERLKGVDSTLKIQPAKLEDSAVYLCASSLSYRGELFFGEGSRLTVL.